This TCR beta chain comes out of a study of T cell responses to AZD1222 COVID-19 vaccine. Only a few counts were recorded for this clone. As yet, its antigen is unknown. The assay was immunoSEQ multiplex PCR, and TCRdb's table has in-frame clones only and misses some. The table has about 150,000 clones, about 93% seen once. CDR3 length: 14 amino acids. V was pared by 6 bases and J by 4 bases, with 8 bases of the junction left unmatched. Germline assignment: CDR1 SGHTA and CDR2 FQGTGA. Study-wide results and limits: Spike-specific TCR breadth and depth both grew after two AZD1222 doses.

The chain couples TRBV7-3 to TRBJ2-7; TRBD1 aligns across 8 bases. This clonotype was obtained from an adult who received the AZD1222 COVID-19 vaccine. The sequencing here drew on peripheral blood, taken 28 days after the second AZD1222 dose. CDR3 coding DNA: TGTGCCAGCAGTACAGGACAGGGTGAGTACGAGCAGTACTTC. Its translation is CASSTGQGEYEQYF. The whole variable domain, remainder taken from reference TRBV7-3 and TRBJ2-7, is GAGVSQTPSNKVTEKGKYVELRCDPISGHTALYWYRQSLGQGPEFLIYFQGTGAADDSGLPNDRFFAVRPEGSVSTLKIQRTERGDSAVYLCASSTGQGEYEQYFGPGTRLTVT.